Each of the 18 T cell receptor beta chains below was sequenced from the same sample in a study of blood T cells in healthy people across ages (dated by TCRdb to between 2014 and 2017). The method was 5' RACE. The reads were generated on an Illumina HiSeq 2500. A second about 7 to 11 cycle PCR used a sample-barcoded 5' primer and a J-beta primer mix. Clones were called with MiXCR by TCRdb after fastp trimmed the public reads at Q25, and only in-frame beta chains were retained. When rows share a CDR3 protein, they turn into one entry using the most common DNA and genes. This sample gives over 1,300,000 distinct CDR3 sequences in total; approximately 59% of them show up just once. The ten biggest clones cover over 6.5% of the sample. The sample was blood. Receptor source: a man younger than 35 in good health.

The chain is built from TRBV4-2 and TRBJ1-4, with a tentative D call TRBD1 (6 bases). The germline V and J ends were trimmed by 0 bases and 5 bases, with 13 bases remaining between them. The CDR3 runs 16 residues. Germline CDR1 is LGHNA and CDR2 is YNFKEQ. The CDR3 nucleotides are TGTGCCAGCAGCCAAGATCTTACAGGGTCCAATGAAAAACTGTTTTTT. Encoded protein: CASSQDLTGSNEKLFF.

This clonotype was found a few times. The chain is built from TRBV4-3 and TRBJ2-3; D is possibly TRBD1 (5 bases). Germline assignment: CDR1 LGHNA and CDR2 YSLEER. V lost 4 bases and J 4 bases, leaving 18 bases between the germline ends. The CDR3 is 16 amino acids. CDR3 sequence reads: CASSPRAGSMADTQYF. CDR3 nucleotides: TGCGCCAGCAGCCCCCGAGCAGGGTCTATGGCAGATACGCAGTATTTT.

The V gene is TRBV7-2, the J gene TRBJ2-7; a weak D match, TRBD1 (5 bases). V dropped 2 bases and J dropped 2 bases, with 13 bases sitting between them. This CDR3 is built from 15 residues. The germline gives CDR1 SGHTA, CDR2 FQGNSA. The CDR3 DNA reads TGTGCCAGCAGCTTAATGTCAGGGAATCCCTACGAGCAGTACTTC. Translating gives CASSLMSGNPYEQYF.

This chain connects TRBV7-9 to TRBJ2-5, with 10 bases identical to TRBD2. The J call may be faulty, since TRBJ2-7 better matches the DNA end. Germline V CDR1 and CDR2: SEHNR, FQNEAQ (reference sequence). The CDR3 has 13 residues. DNA of the CDR3: TGTGCCAGCAGCGCTTCTAGCGGGGGCGAGCAGTACTTC. Residues: CASSASSGGEQYF.

The rearrangement uses TRBV7-9 and TRBJ1-2; D ambiguous. The CDR3 is made up of 16 amino acids. From germline, CDR1 is SEHNR and CDR2 FQNEAQ (reference sequence). The V gene lost 5 bases and the J gene lost 6 bases, with 22 bases spanning the gap. The CDR3 region is CASSHPGEQKQDGYTF. The CDR3 DNA sequence: TGTGCCAGCAGCCACCCCGGGGAACAGAAACAAGATGGCTACACCTTC. The variable domain in full, with the rest retrieved from reference TRBV7-9 and TRBJ1-2, is DTGVSQNPRHKITKRGQNVTFRCDPISEHNRLYWYRQTLGQGPEFLTYFQNEAQLEKSRLLSDRFSAERPKGSFSTLEIQRTEQGDSAMYLCASSHPGEQKQDGYTFGSGTRLTVV.

V is TRBV7-9 and J is TRBJ1-2; D gene ambiguous. CDR1 is SEHNR and CDR2 is FQNEAQ in the germline V gene (reference sequence). V was cut by 4 bases and J by 4 bases, with 16 bases left in between. There are 15 residues in the CDR3. CDR3 in DNA: TGTGCCAGCAGCTCTAATGGGGTGGGAGTCTATGGCTACACCTTC. Translation: CASSSNGVGVYGYTF.

This clonotype was observed a handful of times. The chain uses TRBV28 and TRBJ2-1, with TRBD2 as a possible D gene (5 bases). Germline CDR1 and CDR2: MDHEN and SYDVKM. Between the trimmed V and J ends, which lost 5 bases and 7 bases, there was a span of 24 bases. This CDR3 is 17 amino acids long. CDR3 amino acids: CASSLLASTPGRNEQFF. DNA of the CDR3: TGTGCCAGCAGTCTCCTGGCCAGCACTCCGGGGAGAAATGAGCAGTTCTTC.

The count of this clonotype is one. CDR3 nucleotide sequence: TGTGCCAGCAGCTTGGTAGGGCCAGGCATCTTTGGAGAGCAGTACTTC. Translating it yields CASSLVGPGIFGEQYF. The chain carries TRBV5-6 and TRBJ2-4; D is unresolved. From germline, CDR1 is SGHDT and CDR2 YYEEEE. The V end was cut by 0 bases, the J end by 13 bases, with 23 bases between. This CDR3 has 16 residues.

The chain has TRBV4-2 and TRBJ2-5; 13 bases are shared with TRBD2. CDR1 and CDR2 from the germline V gene are LGHNA and YNFKEQ. CDR3 length: 19 amino acids. V shed 3 bases, J shed 2 bases, and the junction held 12 bases outside the gene matches. The CDR3 DNA follows: TGTGCCAGCAGCCAGGTGCACGGACTAGCGGGGGAGCCGCAAGAGACCCAGTACTTC. The encoded protein is CASSQVHGLAGEPQETQYF.

Points on this clonotype: The junction and the germline gene differ at one end; a read error may be behind it. V is TRBV7-2 and J is TRBJ2-4; D gene unclear. Germline lookup yields CDR1 SGHTA and CDR2 FQGNSA. The CDR3 consists of 16 residues. The CDR3 bases are TGCGCCAGCAGCACACTGGTTGGATTAGCCAAAAACATTCAGTACTTC. It encodes CASSTLVGLAKNIQYF. The variable domain in full, with the rest retrieved from reference TRBV7-2 and TRBJ2-4, is GAGVSQSPSNKVTEKGKDVELRCDPISGHTALYWYRQSLGQGLEFLIYFQGNSAPDKSGLPSDRFSAERTGGSVSTLTIQRTQQEDSAVYLCASSTLVGLAKNIQYFGAGTRLSVL.

The chain joins TRBV7-2 to TRBJ1-5, with 9 bases lining up with TRBD1. The CDR3 extends over 16 amino acids. Looked up from germline, CDR1 is SGHTA and CDR2 is FQGNSA. V dropped 5 bases and J dropped 3; count of bases not matched to a gene: 8. The CDR3 DNA reads TGTGCCAGCAGCCTTCACGGGACAGGGTTCAATCAGCCCCAGCATTTT. Protein: CASSLHGTGFNQPQHF.

V usage is TRBV7-9 and J usage is TRBJ1-2; no reliable D call. The V gene's germline CDR1 is SEHNR and CDR2 FQNEAQ (reference sequence). This CDR3 contains 14 residues. V shed 3 bases and J shed 7 bases, with 15 bases lying between them. The CDR3 bases are TGTGCCAGCAGCTTTCGTGAATGGAAGGTTGGCTACACCTTC. This sequence encodes CASSFREWKVGYTF.

The rearrangement uses TRBV20-1 and TRBJ1-2; a weak D match, TRBD1 (5 bases). Germline CDR1 is DFQATT and CDR2 is SNEGSKA (reference sequence). V was shortened by 1 base and J by 2 bases, with 11 bases between the two germline ends. This CDR3 is 14 amino acids long. The CDR3: CSARVGQANYGYTF. CDR3 coding DNA: TGCAGTGCTAGAGTGGGGCAGGCCAACTATGGCTACACCTTC.

V gene TRBV15 combines with J gene TRBJ1-2, with D maybe TRBD1 (5 bases). The CDR3 extends over 15 amino acids. Germline CDR1 LNHNV, CDR2 YYDKDF (reference sequence). Trimming took off 5 bases at V and 0 bases at J, with 13 bases between the two ends. The CDR3 nucleotides are TGTGCCACCAGCGCCGAGAGGGGTCCTAACTATGGCTACACCTTC. The encoded protein is CATSAERGPNYGYTF.

The chain employs TRBV24-1 and TRBJ2-3; 10 nucleotides agree with TRBD2. The CDR3 sequence is 15 residues long. V lost 4 bases and J lost 6; bases outside the gene matches: 6. Germline V gene lookup returns CDR1 KGHDR and CDR2 SFDVKD. The chain's CDR3 is CATSEEAGGIDTQYF. CDR3 DNA: TGTGCCACCAGTGAGGAAGCGGGGGGGATTGATACGCAGTATTTT.

This clonotype has a handful of counts. The chain couples TRBV29-1 to TRBJ1-2; D gene uncertain. Germline values: CDR1 SQVTM, CDR2 ANQGSEA. The ends were cut back, 4 bases at V and 4 bases at J, with 10 bases in the middle. This CDR3 comprises 12 residues. CDR3 in amino acids: CSVVEGSYGYTF. In DNA form, the CDR3 reads TGCAGCGTTGTGGAAGGGAGCTATGGCTACACCTTC.

This clonotype showed up just a few times. This sequence joins TRBV11-3 and TRBJ2-1; D may match TRBD1 or TRBD2 (5 bases each). Germline loops: CDR1 SGHNT, CDR2 YENEEA. This CDR3 has 14 residues. With 4 bases removed from V and 9 bases from J, the gap between germline ends came to 16 bases. The CDR3 sequence is CASSSGPVGSEQFF. DNA for the CDR3: TGTGCCAGCAGCTCGGGGCCGGTGGGATCTGAGCAGTTCTTC.

This sequence joins TRBV6-2 or TRBV6-3 and TRBJ2-5, with D hard to call. V was cut by 2 bases and J by 2 bases, with 9 bases left in between. The CDR3 has 14 amino acids. The germline gives CDR1 MNHEY, CDR2 SVGEGT. CDR3 residues: CASSYGEPQETQYF. The CDR3, as DNA: TGTGCCAGCAGTTACGGGGAACCTCAAGAGACCCAGTACTTC.